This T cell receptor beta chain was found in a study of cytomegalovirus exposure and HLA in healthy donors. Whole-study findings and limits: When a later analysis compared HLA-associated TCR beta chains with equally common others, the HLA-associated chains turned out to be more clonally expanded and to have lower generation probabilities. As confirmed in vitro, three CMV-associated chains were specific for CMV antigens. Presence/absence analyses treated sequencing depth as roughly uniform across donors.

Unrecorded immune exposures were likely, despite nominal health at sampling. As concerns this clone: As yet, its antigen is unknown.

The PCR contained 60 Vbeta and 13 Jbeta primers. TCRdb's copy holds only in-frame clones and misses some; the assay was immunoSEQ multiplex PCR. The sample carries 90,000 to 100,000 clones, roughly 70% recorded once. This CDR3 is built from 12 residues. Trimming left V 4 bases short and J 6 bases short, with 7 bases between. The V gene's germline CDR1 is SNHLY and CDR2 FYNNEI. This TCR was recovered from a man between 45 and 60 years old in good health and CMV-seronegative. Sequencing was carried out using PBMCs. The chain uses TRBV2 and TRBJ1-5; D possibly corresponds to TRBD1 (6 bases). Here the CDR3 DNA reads TGTGCCAGCAGTGGAGGGGGTCAGCCCCAGCATTTT. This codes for CASSGGGQPQHF.